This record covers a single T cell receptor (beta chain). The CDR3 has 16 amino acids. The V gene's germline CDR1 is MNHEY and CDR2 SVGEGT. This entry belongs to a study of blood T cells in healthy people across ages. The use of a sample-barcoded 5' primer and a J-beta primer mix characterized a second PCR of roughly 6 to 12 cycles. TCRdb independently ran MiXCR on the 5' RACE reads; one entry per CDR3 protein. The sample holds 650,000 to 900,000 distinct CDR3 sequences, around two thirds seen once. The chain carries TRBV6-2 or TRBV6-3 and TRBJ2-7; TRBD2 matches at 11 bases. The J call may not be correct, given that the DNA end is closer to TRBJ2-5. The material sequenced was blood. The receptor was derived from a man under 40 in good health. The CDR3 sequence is CASSYVAGGPKETQYF. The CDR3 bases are TGTGCCAGCAGTTACGTAGCGGGGGGGCCGAAAGAGACCCAGTACTTC.